This is a list of T cell receptor beta chains from one sample in a study of blood T cell repertoires in COVID-19. Measured with immunoSEQ multiplex PCR; TCRdb has only the in-frame clones, and not every one. The sample has tens of thousands of clones, roughly 85% seen once. Material for sequencing was peripheral blood. Receptors were obtained from a woman aged 60-75 years with acute or convalescent COVID-19. Both conserved end residues are part of each CDR3. D genes are given only for firm matches. A row's size may be missing; if present it is once, few, many or a size class.

>TRBV30|TRBJ2-5|TRBD1|.
CAWSKTGGETQYF
TGTGCCTGGAGCAAAACAGGGGGGGAGACCCAGTACTTC
>TRBV7-3|TRBJ2-1|TRBD2|.
CASSLQRAGVANEQFF
TGTGCCAGCAGCTTACAACGGGCGGGAGTAGCCAATGAGCAGTTCTTC
>TRBV7-2|TRBJ1-1|.|.
CASITYSAAGDTEAFF
TGTGCCAGCATAACGTACTCGGCCGCGGGAGACACTGAAGCTTTCTTT
>TRBV5-1|TRBJ1-1|.|few
CASTSGDGITEAFF
TGCGCCAGCACCTCAGGGGATGGTATTACTGAAGCTTTCTTT
>TRBV19|TRBJ1-6|TRBD1|once
CASSTGGRLNSPLHF
TGTGCCAGTAGTACAGGGGGACGGCTCAATTCACCCCTCCACTTT
>TRBV6-5|TRBJ1-2|.|.
CASRRQAEGGYTF
TGTGCCAGCAGAAGACAGGCTGAGGGAGGCTACACCTTC
>TRBV7-9|TRBJ1-4|TRBD1|.
CASSSRGQGRGNEKLFF
TGTGCCAGCAGCTCCCGAGGACAGGGCAGAGGGAATGAAAAACTGTTTTTT
>TRBV7-3|TRBJ2-3|TRBD1|once
CASSLNRGVTDTQYF
TGTGCCAGCAGCTTAAACAGGGGCGTGACAGATACGCAGTATTTT
>TRBV21-1|TRBJ1-5|.|.
CASSKEEDKERINQPQHF
TGTGCCAGCAGCAAAGAAGAGGATAAGGAAAGGATCAATCAGCCCCAGCATTTT
>TRBV28|TRBJ1-1|TRBD1|.
CASRTWTGENTEAFF
TGTGCCAGCAGGACATGGACAGGGGAGAACACTGAAGCTTTCTTT
>TRBV9|TRBJ1-2|TRBD1|once
CAGSDRQGAGYTF
TGTGCCGGCAGCGATCGTCAGGGGGCTGGCTACACCTTC
>TRBV2|TRBJ2-1|TRBD1|.
CASTGTGVGEQFF
TGTGCCAGTACCGGGACAGGGGTTGGTGAGCAGTTCTTC
>TRBV6-5|TRBJ1-1|TRBD1|.
CASWDSYTEAFF
TGTGCCAGCTGGGACAGCTACACTGAAGCTTTCTTT
>TRBV15|TRBJ1-2|.|.
CATSRDLQNYGYTF
TGTGCCACCAGCAGAGATTTACAGAACTATGGCTACACCTTC
>TRBV20-1|TRBJ1-4|.|once
CSASRRGEKLFF
TGCAGTGCTAGTCGGAGGGGCGAAAAACTGTTTTTT
>TRBV5-5|TRBJ2-3|TRBD1|.
CASSRRQGVDTQYF
TGTGCCAGCAGCCGGAGGCAGGGGGTAGATACGCAGTATTTT
>TRBV9|TRBJ2-1|TRBD1|.
CASSPRNNRGTDEQFF
TGTGCCAGCAGCCCCCGAAACAACAGGGGGACCGATGAGCAGTTCTTC
>TRBV19|TRBJ2-1|TRBD2|.
CASSTLVLAGGYNEQFF
TGTGCCAGTAGTACGCTAGTACTAGCGGGGGGGTACAATGAGCAGTTCTTC
>TRBV5-1|TRBJ1-2|TRBD1|.
CASSLVQGNNYGYTF
TGCGCCAGCAGCTTGGTACAGGGGAATAACTATGGCTACACCTTC
>TRBV28|TRBJ2-2|.|.
CATEGGGRGELFF
TGTGCCACCGAGGGCGGAGGACGCGGGGAGCTGTTTTTT
>TRBV6-1|TRBJ1-2|TRBD1|.
CASSDRTGWEDGYTF
TGTGCCAGCAGTGATCGGACAGGGTGGGAAGATGGCTACACCTTC
>TRBV14|TRBJ1-5|TRBD1|.
CASSQLISSGTGFRQPQHF
TGTGCCAGCAGCCAATTGATTAGTTCCGGGACAGGGTTTCGTCAGCCCCAGCATTTT
>TRBV6-5|TRBJ1-1|.|.
CASSPGGKRQAFF
TGTGCCAGCAGTCCAGGAGGGAAGCGACAAGCTTTCTTT
>TRBV29-1|TRBJ1-4|TRBD1|few
CSVRDRESEKLFF
TGCAGCGTCCGGGACAGGGAGAGTGAAAAACTGTTTTTT
>TRBV28|TRBJ1-3|.|.
CASSLFVGSSGNTIYF
TGTGCCAGCAGTTTATTCGTCGGGAGCTCTGGAAACACCATATATTTT
>TRBV3-1/TRBV3-2|TRBJ1-1|.|.
CASSQGVVNTEAFF
TGTGCCAGCAGCCAAGGAGTAGTGAACACTGAAGCTTTCTTT
>TRBV5-4|TRBJ1-2|.|.
CASSVSVVSNYGYTF
TGTGCCAGCAGCGTATCGGTCGTATCTAACTATGGCTACACCTTC
>TRBV10-1|TRBJ1-1|.|.
CASSGEPNTEAFF
TGCGCCAGCAGTGGAGAACCGAACACTGAAGCTTTCTTT
>TRBV12-2|TRBJ1-1|.|.
CASRLLQGAGRNTEAFF
TGTGCAAGTCGACTACTTCAGGGGGCCGGGAGGAACACTGAAGCTTTCTTT
>TRBV19|TRBJ1-4|TRBD1|.
CASREPGQGSEKLFF
TGTGCCAGTAGAGAACCGGGACAGGGCAGTGAAAAACTGTTTTTT
>TRBV18|TRBJ1-1|.|.
CASSPVGQMNTEAFF
TGTGCCAGCTCACCTGTAGGACAGATGAACACTGAAGCTTTCTTT
>TRBV4-2|TRBJ1-4|TRBD1|.
CASSQGGYGTGEVTNEKLFF
TGTGCCAGCAGCCAAGGAGGTTATGGGACAGGAGAGGTGACTAATGAAAAACTGTTTTTT
>TRBV6-1|TRBJ1-6|.|.
CASSDSSRGDNSPLHF
TGTGCCAGCAGTGATAGTTCCAGGGGAGATAATTCACCCCTCCACTTT
>TRBV28|TRBJ1-2|.|once
CASSLNRVHYGYTF
TGTGCCAGCAGTTTAAACAGGGTTCACTATGGCTACACCTTC
>TRBV28|TRBJ1-6|TRBD1|once
CASRRDRLGVNSPLHF
TGTGCCAGCAGGAGGGACAGGTTGGGCGTTAATTCACCCCTCCACTTT
>TRBV4-1|TRBJ1-6|.|.
CASSQEVVGGSSILHF
TGCGCCAGCAGCCAAGAGGTAGTGGGGGGGAGTTCCATCCTCCACTTT
>TRBV24-1|TRBJ1-1|.|.
CATSDSPGSSRAFF
TGTGCCACCAGTGATTCCCCAGGGTCTAGTAGAGCTTTCTTT
>TRBV10-3|TRBJ1-2|.|.
CAISPPPRGGHFYGYTF
TGTGCCATCAGTCCTCCCCCCCGAGGGGGACACTTCTATGGCTACACCTTC
>TRBV3-1/TRBV3-2|TRBJ1-1|.|.
CASSQGYRGTDTEAFF
TGTGCCAGCAGCCAAGGATACCGGGGTACGGACACTGAAGCTTTCTTT
>TRBV9|TRBJ2-5|.|few
CASSSQETQYF
TGTGCCAGCAGCTCACAAGAGACCCAGTACTTC
>TRBV3-1/TRBV3-2|TRBJ1-3|.|.
CASSQVPSPGNTIYF
TGTGCCAGCAGCCAAGTTCCCTCTCCTGGAAACACCATATATTTT
>TRBV19|TRBJ2-1|.|.
CASSIGQGLYNEQFF
TGTGCCAGTAGTATAGGGCAGGGTCTCTACAATGAGCAGTTCTTC
>TRBV24-1|TRBJ2-6|TRBD1|.
CATSDPSDRGPSGANVLTF
TGTGCCACCAGTGACCCCTCCGACAGGGGCCCCTCTGGGGCCAACGTCCTGACTTTC
>TRBV4-2|TRBJ2-7|TRBD2|.
CASSQDGLAGGEQYF
TGTGCCAGCAGCCAAGACGGACTAGCGGGTGGGGAGCAGTACTTC
>TRBV3-1/TRBV3-2|TRBJ1-4|.|.
CASSLTWAINEKLFF
TGTGCCAGCAGCCTAACTTGGGCTATTAATGAAAAACTGTTTTTT
>TRBV11-2|TRBJ1-1|.|.
CASSRRGQDTEAFF
TGTGCCAGCAGCCGACGGGGACAAGACACTGAAGCTTTCTTT
>TRBV24-1|TRBJ2-5|.|few
CATSDSGLQETQYF
TGTGCCACCAGTGACTCGGGACTCCAAGAGACCCAGTACTTC
>TRBV20-1|TRBJ1-1|.|.
CSATEGGEAFF
TGCAGTGCTACGGAGGGAGGCGAAGCTTTCTTT
>TRBV28|TRBJ1-6|.|.
CASYPGNNSPLHF
TGTGCCAGCTACCCCGGGAATAATTCACCCCTCCACTTT
>TRBV7-9|TRBJ1-2|TRBD1|.
CASSLQGAYGYTF
TGTGCCAGCAGCTTACAGGGGGCCTACGGCTACACCTTC
>TRBV28|TRBJ2-2|.|.
CASSFRLDGTEKLFF
TGTGCCAGCAGTTTTCGACTAGACGGGACCGAGAAGCTGTTTTTT
>TRBV19|TRBJ1-2|.|.
CASDTGKNYGYTF
TGTGCCAGCGATACAGGGAAAAACTATGGCTACACCTTC
>TRBV5-8|TRBJ1-4|TRBD1|.
CASSLRQGNEKLFF
TGTGCCAGCAGCCTTCGACAGGGTAATGAAAAACTGTTTTTT
>TRBV18|TRBJ1-2|TRBD1|.
CASSSGTGTNYGYTF
TGTGCCAGCTCCTCCGGGACAGGAACTAACTATGGCTACACCTTC
>TRBV7-8|TRBJ2-5|.|.
CASSLAINVTFRLETQYF
TGTGCCAGCAGCTTAGCGATTAACGTAACCTTCCGGTTAGAGACCCAGTACTTC
>TRBV5-4|TRBJ1-2|TRBD1|.
CASSFAGTENYGYTF
TGTGCCAGCAGCTTTGCGGGGACAGAGAACTATGGCTACACCTTC
>TRBV30|TRBJ2-1|TRBD2|.
CAWERELPNEQFF
TGTGCCTGGGAGCGGGAATTACCCAATGAGCAGTTCTTC
>TRBV20-1|TRBJ2-1|TRBD2|once
CSASPLAGVNEQFF
TGCAGTGCTAGTCCGCTAGCGGGAGTCAATGAGCAGTTCTTC
>TRBV13|TRBJ1-2|.|.
CASSLDSYGYTF
TGTGCCAGCAGCTTAGATAGCTATGGCTACACCTTC